This paragraph covers one TCR beta chain sequence. There is no known antigen for this receptor. No much larger clone is present one base from it, and per-base qualities are unavailable. This record belongs to a study of T cell responses to AZD1222 COVID-19 vaccine (dated by TCRdb to the early 2020s). For context, the study as a whole: AZD1222 recipients whose second dose came at about 4 weeks and those whose second dose came at about 12 weeks were combined into one group, since spike-specific TCR depth and breadth did not differ between the two schedules. TCR sequencing was performed for more than 230 trial participants, of whom approximately 200 were given two doses of AZD1222 and some 26 were given two doses of MenACWY control vaccine. Trial participants were enrolled into age subgroups of 18-55, 56-69 and 70-plus years, which contained about 150, 28 and 57 TCR-sequenced participants, respectively.

The trim is 0 bases for V and 0 bases for J, with a gap of 9 bases between the germline ends. Based on the germline V gene, the CDR1 and CDR2 sequences are SGHRS and YFSETQ. CDR3 length: 16 amino acids, cysteine to phenylalanine. The sequence is cut down to CDR3 DNA, 48 bases in frame from base 1. Broad study findings and their caveats: Conclusions about previously exposed vaccinees are limited, since just five to seven AZD1222 recipients were seropositive for SARS-CoV-2 at baseline. A significant rise in spike-specific TCR breadth and depth was observed after two AZD1222 doses relative to day 0 and relative to MenACWY recipients. No day 14 peak-response samples were available, so repertoires were characterized only after the peak T cell response. Most participants were white British and females outnumbered males, and the authors suggested that clonal diversity may have been underestimated. The 56-69-year group was small, and its depth increase did not reach significance, likely because of low power. Reportedly, close to half of the unique spike-specific TCRs recognized epitopes lying outside the regions that are mutated in the B.1.351 and B.1.1.7 variants. CD4 TCRs associated with the vaccine covered the entire spike protein, and the dominant responses were in regions 160-218 and 743-854.

Reading the label with the study, this specimen's time point is: baseline before first vaccination. The vaccinee samples were drawn from two UK trials, COV001 and COV002, one of which was a single-blind randomized controlled phase 2/3 trial testing AZD1222 (ChAdOx1 nCoV-19) in healthy adults. For TCRbeta chain sequencing, PBMC samples from trial participants were taken at day 0 and at day 28 after the second dose. The CDR3 regions of human TCRbeta chains were analyzed by immunosequencing. Under the source paper's analysis protocol: TCRs in the repertoires were matched against a reference library of SARS-CoV-2-specific TCRs that had been generated with the MIRA antigen-specificity platform. Breadth was defined as the fraction of unique TCRs that were SARS-CoV-2-associated, and depth was defined as the fraction of total T cells that were SARS-CoV-2-associated. Using the MIRA data, each spike-specific TCR was mapped to the spike region that the TCR reacts to and placed in a CD4 or CD8 class. Log10-transformed breadth and depth values were compared by one-way ANOVA with Sidak's multiple comparisons tests. Entries here come from immuneACCESS through TCRdb and include only in-frame sequences with V and J called. Some clones fail to appear in such tables; in the studies checked, an unresolved V gene covers under half of the shortfall, and the cause of the remainder is unknown. V, J and clone size derive from that table, while D and trimming were established from the DNA sequence. The sample table contains about 120,000 clones; only one count was recorded for around 82% of them. The ten largest clonotypes hold around 9.9% of the sample.

Sequencing used peripheral blood, obtained on day 0 of AZD1222 vaccination. The TCR was taken from an adult in good health. In this chain, TRBV5-1 is recombined with TRBJ2-2; confidence is insufficient to name the D gene. CDR3 protein: CASSLATPTNTGELFF. In nucleotide form, the sequence is TGCGCCAGCAGCTTGGCGACACCTACGAACACCGGGGAGCTGTTTTTT.